This T cell receptor beta chain was identified during a study of blood T cell repertoires in COVID-19. This table comes from immunoSEQ multiplex PCR, and its TCRdb copy is limited to in-frame clones, with some not included. This sample carries more than 150,000 clones, approximately 80% of them seen once, and the ten largest clones take around an eighth. After removal of 4 bases from V and 2 bases from J, the junction contained 5 bases not matched to a gene. Looked up from germline, CDR1 is MNHEY and CDR2 is SMNVEV (reference sequence). The CDR3 loop spans 15 amino acids. Sequencing used PBMCs or T cells enriched from blood (not recorded which). The TCR sequence derives from a man aged 60-69 years who had been exposed to COVID-19. V is TRBV27 and J is TRBJ1-2, with 9 bases aligning to TRBD1. In nucleotides, the CDR3 is TGTGCCAGCAGTTCCCGCGACAGGGGGAACTATGGCTACACCTTC. This codes for CASSSRDRGNYGYTF.